The clone carrying this T cell receptor beta chain was seen a handful of times. The entry originates in a study of control samples from healthy donors and cancer patients. Some clones are missing from TCRdb's copy, which holds only in-frame ones; the method was immunoSEQ multiplex PCR. The repertoire holds under 200,000 clones, approximately 92% seen once, with over 4% in the top ten. Germline values: CDR1 SGHNT, CDR2 YYREEE (reference sequence). Between the trimmed V and J ends, which lost 5 bases and 5 bases, there was a span of 13 bases. The CDR3 runs to 13 residues. The TCR comes from a woman aged 60 to 75 in good health. The source material was blood. V usage is TRBV5-4 and J usage is TRBJ1-1; D may be TRBD1 (5 bases). Written as DNA, the CDR3 is TGTGCCAGCAGTGTCCAGGGTGGAACTGAAGCTTTCTTT. This encodes CASSVQGGTEAFF.